This is a list of T cell receptor beta chains from one sample in a study of blood T cell repertoires in COVID-19. Data came from immunoSEQ multiplex PCR; TCRdb stores just in-frame clones and leaves some out. The sample shows over 150,000 clones, roughly 80% of them seen only once. Sequenced: PBMCs or T cells enriched from blood (not recorded which). The receptors originated from a man aged 45 to 65 who had recovered from COVID-19. CDR3s include the opening cysteine and the closing phenylalanine or tryptophan. The order of the fields is J gene, D gene, V gene, clone size, CDR3 DNA, CDR3 protein. D genes are given only for firm matches. Not all rows give a size; the values are once, few, many and, for expanded clones, a class.

J: TRBJ1-3
D: .
V: TRBV7-9
size: .
DNA: TGTGCCAGCAGCTCGGGTAGCACCGGAAACACCATATATTTT
CDR3: CASSSGSTGNTIYF

J: TRBJ2-1
D: TRBD1
V: TRBV10-3
size: .
DNA: TGTGCCATCAGTGACATGACAGGGGGCTTGTACAATGAGCAGTTCTTC
CDR3: CAISDMTGGLYNEQFF

J: TRBJ1-2
D: TRBD1
V: TRBV5-4
size: few
DNA: TGTGCCAGCAGCACTACAGGGGACTATGGCTACACCTTC
CDR3: CASSTTGDYGYTF

J: TRBJ2-1
D: TRBD2
V: TRBV6-5
size: .
DNA: TGTGCCAGCAGTTACGTAGCGGGGGGCCACAATGAGCAGTTCTTC
CDR3: CASSYVAGGHNEQFF

J: TRBJ1-6
D: TRBD1
V: TRBV18
size: .
DNA: TGTGCCAGCTCACGAGACAGGGCGAATTCACCCCTCCACTTT
CDR3: CASSRDRANSPLHF

J: TRBJ1-3
D: TRBD1
V: TRBV3-1/TRBV3-2
size: .
DNA: TGTGCCAGCACAGGGGGCCTCTCTGGAAACACCATATATTTT
CDR3: CASTGGLSGNTIYF

J: TRBJ1-1
D: TRBD1
V: TRBV27
size: once
DNA: TGTGCCAGCAGTTTAGACACGACAGGGGGCTCCGAAGCTTTCTTT
CDR3: CASSLDTTGGSEAFF

J: TRBJ2-1
D: TRBD2
V: TRBV5-1
size: .
DNA: TGCGCCAGCAGCGAGCCTACTAGCGCGCTTGAGCAGTTCTTC
CDR3: CASSEPTSALEQFF

J: TRBJ2-7
D: .
V: TRBV19
size: .
DNA: TGTGCCAGTAGTATAAAGGACTCCTACTACGAGCAGTACTTC
CDR3: CASSIKDSYYEQYF

J: TRBJ2-5
D: TRBD2
V: TRBV9
size: .
DNA: TGTGCCAGCAGCCCCCCGGAGGGGCGGGGGGTACGAGAGACCCAGTACTTC
CDR3: CASSPPEGRGVRETQYF

J: TRBJ1-3
D: .
V: TRBV29-1
size: .
DNA: TGCAGCGTTCGGGGGGCCGGGGGAAACACCATATATTTT
CDR3: CSVRGAGGNTIYF

J: TRBJ2-6
D: .
V: TRBV7-8
size: many
DNA: TGTGCGGACGGAGGGCCTGGGGCCAACGTCCTGACTTTC
CDR3: CADGGPGANVLTF

J: TRBJ1-5
D: .
V: TRBV6-2/TRBV6-3
size: .
DNA: TGTGCCAGCAGTTACTCCCAGGAGGGTCAGCCCCAGCATTTT
CDR3: CASSYSQEGQPQHF

J: TRBJ2-2
D: .
V: TRBV11-3
size: .
DNA: TGTGCCAGCAGCTTTAGGCAGGGGAGCACCGGGGAGCTGTTTTTT
CDR3: CASSFRQGSTGELFF

J: TRBJ1-2
D: .
V: TRBV27
size: .
DNA: TGTGCCAGCAGTTTAGGCCCTAACTGGCCTGGGAGGGAGAACTATGGCTACACCTTC
CDR3: CASSLGPNWPGRENYGYTF

J: TRBJ1-5
D: TRBD1
V: TRBV6-5
size: .
DNA: TGTGCCAGCAGATCCCGACAGGGGGGCAATCAGCCCCAGCATTTT
CDR3: CASRSRQGGNQPQHF

J: TRBJ1-2
D: .
V: TRBV2
size: .
DNA: TGTGCCAGCTCAGGGCATGGCTACACCTTC
CDR3: CASSGHGYTF

J: TRBJ2-5
D: .
V: TRBV11-3
size: .
DNA: TGTGCCAGCAGCGTTACAGAGGAGACCCAGTACTTC
CDR3: CASSVTEETQYF

J: TRBJ1-2
D: .
V: TRBV7-9
size: few
DNA: TGTGCCAGCAGCCCCAACAACAGGGAATTAGGAGGCTACACCTTC
CDR3: CASSPNNRELGGYTF

J: TRBJ1-1
D: .
V: TRBV2
size: .
DNA: TGTGCCAGCAGGAGTATAATGAACACTGAAGCTTTCTTT
CDR3: CASRSIMNTEAFF